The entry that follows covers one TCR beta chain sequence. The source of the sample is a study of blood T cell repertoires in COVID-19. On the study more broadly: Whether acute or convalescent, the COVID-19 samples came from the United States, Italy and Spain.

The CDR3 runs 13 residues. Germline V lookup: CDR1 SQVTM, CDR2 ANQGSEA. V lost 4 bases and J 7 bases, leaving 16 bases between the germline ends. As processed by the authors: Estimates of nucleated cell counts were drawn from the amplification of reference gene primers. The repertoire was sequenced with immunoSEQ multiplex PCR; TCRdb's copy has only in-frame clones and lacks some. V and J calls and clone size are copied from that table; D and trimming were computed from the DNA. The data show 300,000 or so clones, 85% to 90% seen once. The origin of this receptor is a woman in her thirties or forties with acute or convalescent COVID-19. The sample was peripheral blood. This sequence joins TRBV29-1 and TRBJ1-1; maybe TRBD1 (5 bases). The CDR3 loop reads CSVASGGRDEAFF. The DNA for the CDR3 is TGCAGCGTTGCTTCGGGGGGTCGGGATGAAGCTTTCTTT.